This T cell receptor beta chain came from a study of cytomegalovirus exposure and HLA in healthy donors. Trimming at V came to 5 bases and at J to 7 bases, leaving 12 bases not matched to a gene. The CDR3 is made up of 17 amino acids. Germline assignment: CDR1 SGHAT and CDR2 FQDESV (reference sequence). PCR employed 60 Vbeta and 13 Jbeta primers. TCRdb's copy holds only in-frame clones and misses some; the assay was immunoSEQ multiplex PCR. The sample has 110,000 or so clones, under 90% seen once. Notes on this clone: The antigen is undetermined.

Regarding the study as a whole: With further analysis later on, most CMV-associated TCR beta chains appeared HLA-restricted. In a later analysis, DRB1 alleles had the most associated TCRs; HLA-C alleles the fewest. CMV serostatus was the only recorded immune exposure for donors.

The sequenced material came from PBMCs. V is TRBV11-1 and J is TRBJ2-5, with 14 positions matching TRBD2. The clonotype was recovered from a woman younger than 30 in good health and CMV-seronegative. This CDR3 is CASSTGLAGGSRGTQYF. In nucleotides, the CDR3 is TGTGCCAGCAGCACCGGACTAGCGGGAGGTAGCAGAGGGACCCAGTACTTC. Filled out from reference TRBV11-1 and TRBJ2-5, the complete variable domain reads EAEVAQSPRYKITEKSQAVAFWCDPISGHATLYWYRQILGQGPELLVQFQDESVVDDSQLPKDRFSAERLKGVDSTLKIQPAELGDSAMYLCASSTGLAGGSRGTQYFGPGTRLLVL.